The 11 T cell receptor beta chains below come from one sample, sequenced in a study of cytomegalovirus exposure and HLA in healthy donors. Measured with immunoSEQ multiplex PCR; TCRdb has only the in-frame clones, and not every one. The sample lists roughly 56,000 clones; over 90% were seen once. Material: PBMCs. The receptors come from a man aged 18-30 years in good health and CMV-seronegative.

The rearrangement links TRBV19 to TRBJ2-2; 8 positions agree with TRBD2. V was pared by 3 bases and J by 6 bases, with 9 bases of the junction left unmatched. CDR1 is LNHDA and CDR2 is SQIVND in the germline V gene (reference sequence). The CDR3 extends over 16 amino acids. The CDR3 DNA sequence: TGTGCCAGTAGTATGGCGGGAGGCAAGGTGTCCGGGGAGCTGTTTTTT. This translates into CASSMAGGKVSGELFF.

V gene TRBV7-6 combines with J gene TRBJ2-7, with TRBD2 identical over 7 bases. The germline V gene has CDR1 SGHVS and CDR2 FNYEAQ. This CDR3 is built from 15 residues. The J segment lost 6 bases and the V segment lost 5 bases, leaving 13 bases of the junction unmatched. CDR3 DNA: TGTGCCAGCAGCCTCACCGGGACTATAGCCTCCGAGCAGTACTTC. This translates into CASSLTGTIASEQYF.

In its sample, this clone was seen once. The CDR3 is CASSLTGLLYEQYF. CDR3 in DNA: TGTGCCAGCAGTTTAACAGGGCTGCTCTACGAGCAGTACTTC. This sequence joins TRBV28 and TRBJ2-7; weak D call: TRBD1 (6 bases). CDR1 and CDR2 from the germline V gene are MDHEN and SYDVKM. Trimming pared 2 bases from V and 3 bases from J, leaving 11 bases between. The CDR3 totals 14 residues.

The gene calls are TRBV29-1 and TRBJ1-1, with 8 bases that match TRBD1. The CDR3 extends over 16 amino acids. V lost 6 bases, J lost 4 bases, and 16 bases stayed unmatched. Germline V lookup: CDR1 SQVTM, CDR2 ANQGSEA. The CDR3 loop is CSVRGTGIVGRTEAFF. The DNA of the CDR3 is TGCAGCGTGAGAGGGACAGGAATAGTAGGACGCACTGAAGCTTTCTTT.

The CDR3 DNA reads TGTGCCAGCAGTCCTGATCAGCCCCAGCATTTT. Amino acid sequence: CASSPDQPQHF. V and J are TRBV28 and TRBJ1-5; D remains ambiguous. Trimming shortened V by 5 bases and J by 5 bases, and 4 bases separated the two germline ends. The CDR3 is 11 amino acids. Germline V gene lookup returns CDR1 MDHEN and CDR2 SYDVKM.

The chain is built from TRBV19 and TRBJ1-1, with D tentatively TRBD1 (5 bases). The CDR3 sequence is 17 residues long. Per the germline V gene, CDR1 is LNHDA and CDR2 is SQIVND (reference sequence). The V gene lost 0 bases and the J gene lost 3 bases, with 17 bases spanning the gap. This chain's CDR3 is CASSIDLFAGEDTEAFF. The CDR3 nucleotides read TGTGCCAGTAGTATAGATCTTTTCGCGGGGGAGGACACTGAAGCTTTCTTT.

The V and J genes are TRBV19 and TRBJ1-1, with TRBD1 as a possible D gene (5 bases). From germline, CDR1 is LNHDA and CDR2 SQIVND (reference sequence). The CDR3 has 15 residues. V lost 4 bases and J 5 bases, leaving 17 bases between the germline ends. CDR3 loop: CASSRLDLGGTEAFF. The CDR3, as DNA: TGTGCCAGTAGTAGGCTCGATCTGGGGGGTACTGAAGCTTTCTTT.

The rearrangement uses TRBV28 and TRBJ2-5, with D unclear. CDR1 is MDHEN, CDR2 SYDVKM, per germline. The CDR3 totals 12 residues. Trimming removed 8 bases from V and 9 bases from J, with 16 bases in between. The CDR3 nucleotides are TGTGCCAGCGAAGAGACTGATCGGGCCCAGTACTTC. Amino acid sequence: CASEETDRAQYF.

The chain carries TRBV6-5 and TRBJ1-4, with a tentative D call TRBD1 (6 bases). Per the germline V gene, CDR1 is MNHEY and CDR2 is SVGAGI. The V end lost 6 bases, the J end lost 6 bases, and 14 bases lay between the germline ends. The CDR3 is 14 amino acids. The CDR3 sequence is CASRLQGLDEKLFF. The CDR3 region has the DNA TGTGCCAGCAGATTACAGGGCCTTGATGAAAAACTGTTTTTT.

This chain links TRBV5-4 with TRBJ2-1; TRBD2 agrees at 16 bases. Losses at the gene ends were 4 bases for V and 6 bases for J; bases not matched to a gene: 10. This CDR3 has 18 amino acids. Germline-derived CDR1 and CDR2 are SGHNT and YYREEE (reference sequence). The CDR3 DNA is TGTGCCAGCAGCCTGGGACTAGCGGGAGGGCCGCGGGGCAATGAGCAGTTCTTC. This gives the protein CASSLGLAGGPRGNEQFF.

V gene TRBV14 combines with J gene TRBJ2-7; D may be TRBD2 (7 bases). The V end was cut by 1 base, the J end by 3 bases, with 19 bases between. Per the germline V gene, CDR1 is SGHDN and CDR2 is FVKESK. The CDR3 covers 17 residues. CDR3 sequence (DNA): TGTGCCAGCAGCCAAGGTTCGGGGGGCCAGGTGAACTACGAGCAGTACTTC. This sequence encodes CASSQGSGGQVNYEQYF.